A single sample is the source of the 24 T cell receptor beta chains below, sequenced in a study of T cell changes during pregnancy in multiple sclerosis. The protocol was immunoSEQ multiplex PCR, while the TCRdb copy is restricted to in-frame clones and leaves out a portion. This sample has approximately 80,000 clones; around 93% occur once, and the top ten carry 3.5% to 4%. This sample comprised PBMCs, obtained in the first trimester of pregnancy. The receptors here all came from a female donor in good health, serving as a control in a pregnancy study. Some clones in this sample may be carry-over from other donors' samples.

The genes are TRBV15 and TRBJ1-4; maybe TRBD1 (5 bases). The CDR3 loop spans 15 amino acids. Looked up from germline, CDR1 is LNHNV and CDR2 is YYDKDF (reference sequence). Trimming shortened V by 0 bases and J by 8 bases, and 13 bases separated the two germline ends. This CDR3 reads CATSRDRGTGEKLFF. The CDR3 bases are TGTGCCACCAGCAGAGACCGGGGGACGGGCGAAAAACTGTTTTTT.

The V and J genes are TRBV4-3 and TRBJ2-5; TRBD2 is a possible D gene (6 bases). Germline CDR1 is LGHNA and CDR2 is YSLEER. The CDR3 length is 16 residues. The V end was cut by 1 base, the J end by 5 bases, with 17 bases between. In DNA, the CDR3 is TGCGCCAGCAGCCAAGGGCGGGGAAGGGGTGAGGAGACCCAGTACTTC. As protein: CASSQGRGRGEETQYF.

This chain uses TRBV30 with TRBJ1-4; the D is unclear. The CDR3 totals 12 residues. Trimming cost V 0 bases and J 8 bases, with 7 bases left between them. In germline, CDR1 is GTSNPN, CDR2 SVGIG (reference sequence). This chain's CDR3 is CAWSVLREKLFF. In DNA form, the CDR3 reads TGTGCCTGGAGTGTACTCAGGGAAAAACTGTTTTTT.

The rearrangement uses TRBV11-2 and TRBJ2-7; 8 positions match TRBD1. J lost 2 bases, V lost 5 bases, and 11 bases had no gene match. The CDR3 has 16 residues. Germline V CDR1 and CDR2: SGHAT, FQNNGV. CDR3 loop: CASSALTGAYTYEQYF. The CDR3 DNA follows: TGTGCCAGCAGCGCACTGACAGGGGCCTATACCTACGAGCAGTACTTC.

The genes are TRBV16 and TRBJ1-6, with D perhaps matching TRBD1 (6 bases). This CDR3 has 13 residues. V shed 5 bases and J shed 7 bases, with 9 bases lying between them. Per germline, CDR1 KGHSY and CDR2 FQNENV. CDR3 DNA: TGTGCCAGCAGCTTGGACAGCAATTCACCCCTCCACTTT. Translating gives CASSLDSNSPLHF. The whole variable domain, filled in from reference TRBV16 and TRBJ1-6, reads GEEVAQTPKHLVRGEGQKAKLYCAPIKGHSYVFWYQQVLKNEFKFLISFQNENVFDETGMPKERFSAKCLPNSPCSLEIQATKLEDSAVYFCASSLDSNSPLHFGNGTRLTVT.

This clone was detected once. The rearrangement joins TRBV6-1 to TRBJ1-2, with TRBD1 as a possible D gene (6 bases). V was shortened by 6 bases and J by 0 bases, with 20 bases between the two germline ends. This CDR3 is built from 17 residues. Germline V gives CDR1 MNHNS, CDR2 SASEGT. This CDR3 is CASREKIPGHTNYGYTF. CDR3 DNA: TGTGCCAGCAGGGAAAAAATACCGGGACACACTAACTATGGCTACACCTTC.

CDR3 DNA: TGCGCCAGCAGCCGTCTAGCACCCTCCTACGAGCAGTACTTC. It yields the protein CASSRLAPSYEQYF. The chain carries TRBV4-1 and TRBJ2-7; D might be TRBD2 (5 bases). Trimming shortened V by 4 bases and J by 0 bases, and 10 bases separated the two germline ends. Germline V gene lookup returns CDR1 MGHRA and CDR2 YSYEKL. The CDR3 runs to 14 residues.

J is TRBJ2-1 and V is TRBV15; a possible D gene is TRBD2 (5 bases). Germline CDR1 LNHNV, CDR2 YYDKDF (reference sequence). V was pared by 0 bases and J by 4 bases, with 13 bases between. This CDR3 spans 16 amino acids. The CDR3 bases are TGTGCCACCAGCAGAGATTTGGGCTGGAGGTACAATGAGCAGTTCTTC. Residues: CATSRDLGWRYNEQFF.

The chain has TRBV18 and TRBJ1-1, with TRBD1 as a possible D gene (6 bases). Trimming shortened V by 6 bases and J by 0 bases, and 11 bases separated the two germline ends. Per germline, CDR1 KGHSH and CDR2 LQKENI. The length of the CDR3 is 14 residues. CDR3 nucleotides: TGTGCCAGCTCGCCTACAGGGTTGAACACTGAAGCTTTCTTT. Protein sequence: CASSPTGLNTEAFF.

The chain has TRBV28 and TRBJ2-1; 15 nucleotides align to TRBD2. V trimming: 3 bases; J trimming: 4 bases; junction bases outside the gene matches: 7. Germline CDR1 and CDR2: MDHEN and SYDVKM. This CDR3 has 18 amino acids. CDR3 region: CASSLRTSGRAVYNEQFF. In DNA, the CDR3 is TGTGCCAGCAGTTTGAGGACTAGCGGGAGGGCCGTATACAATGAGCAGTTCTTC.

This clone appeared a single time. This chain joins TRBV11-2 and TRBJ2-7, with a tentative D call TRBD1 (5 bases). This CDR3 spans 16 amino acids. In germline, CDR1 is SGHAT, CDR2 FQNNGV. Trimming shortened V by 2 bases and J by 0 bases, and 14 bases separated the two germline ends. Here the CDR3 DNA reads TGTGCCAGCAGCTTAAGGTGGCAGGGCAACTCCTACGAGCAGTACTTC. Translated, it gives CASSLRWQGNSYEQYF.

This clone was recorded only once. The chain is built from TRBV14 and TRBJ1-2, with a weak D call TRBD1 (5 bases). Germline values: CDR1 SGHDN, CDR2 FVKESK. The CDR3 extends over 13 amino acids. V shed 4 bases and J shed 3 bases, with 9 bases lying between them. The CDR3 DNA sequence: TGTGCCAGCAGCCCCGACAGATACTATGGCTACACCTTC. It specifies CASSPDRYYGYTF.

The chain is built from TRBV5-6 and TRBJ2-2; tentative D call: TRBD1 (5 bases). The CDR3 spans 15 residues. Germline V lookup: CDR1 SGHDT, CDR2 YYEEEE. The germline V and J ends were trimmed by 7 bases and 0 bases, with 13 bases remaining between them. The DNA of the CDR3 is TGTGCCAGCGCCCAACCGACAGCGAACACCGGGGAGCTGTTTTTT. The encoded protein is CASAQPTANTGELFF. The complete variable domain, with remaining parts taken from reference TRBV5-6 and TRBJ2-2, reads DAGVTQSPTHLIKTRGQQVTLRCSPKSGHDTVSWYQQALGQGPQFIFQYYEEEERQRGNFPDRFSGHQFPNYSSELNVNALLLGDSALYLCASAQPTANTGELFFGEGSRLTVL.

V gene TRBV7-9 combines with J gene TRBJ2-1; no clear D gene. The germline V and J ends were trimmed by 0 bases and 6 bases, with 9 bases remaining between them. This CDR3 is built from 14 residues. Germline CDR1 and CDR2: SEHNR and FQNEAQ (reference sequence). The CDR3 sequence is CASSLAARTNEQFF. CDR3 nucleotide sequence: TGTGCCAGCAGCTTAGCGGCTAGAACCAATGAGCAGTTCTTC. The complete variable domain, with remaining parts taken from reference TRBV7-9 and TRBJ2-1, reads DTGVSQNPRHKITKRGQNVTFRCDPISEHNRLYWYRQTLGQGPEFLTYFQNEAQLEKSRLLSDRFSAERPKGSFSTLEIQRTEQGDSAMYLCASSLAARTNEQFFGPGTRLTVL.

This chain links TRBV27 with TRBJ1-1, with TRBD1 matching over 10 bases. This CDR3 region has 14 residues. Trimming took 5 bases from V and 12 from J; bases not matched to a gene: 12. Looked up from germline, CDR1 is MNHEY and CDR2 is SMNVEV (reference sequence). The CDR3 reads CASSPGQGRGGPFF. CDR3 in DNA: TGTGCCAGCAGTCCGGGACAGGGGAGGGGAGGACCTTTCTTT.

This chain connects TRBV28 to TRBJ1-1, with TRBD1 matching over 7 bases. J gave up 5 bases and V 8 bases, and 8 bases lay outside the gene matches. This CDR3 comprises 13 residues. Germline V gene lookup returns CDR1 MDHEN and CDR2 SYDVKM. CDR3 DNA sequence: TGTGCCAGCCTCGCAGGGGGAATGACTGAAGCTTTCTTT. It encodes CASLAGGMTEAFF.

The J gene is TRBJ1-4, the V gene TRBV4-1; D is perhaps TRBD1 (6 bases). V was trimmed by 2 bases and J by 3 bases, leaving 10 bases between them. The germline V gene encodes CDR1 MGHRA and CDR2 YSYEKL. The CDR3 sequence is 15 residues long. The CDR3 loop is CASSQQGWANEKLFF. CDR3 nucleotides: TGCGCCAGCAGCCAACAGGGGTGGGCTAATGAAAAACTGTTTTTT.

The chain employs TRBV23-1 and TRBJ2-7, with 11 bases matching TRBD1. TRBV23-1 falls under the ORF class, with uncertain function. This CDR3 has 17 residues. V shed 0 bases and J 6 bases; nucleotides not matched to a gene: 10. CDR3 coding DNA: TGCGCCAGCAGTCAATCGATTCTTCAGGGACAGGGGGGCGAGCAGTACTTC. Its protein is CASSQSILQGQGGEQYF.

The chain combines TRBV4-3 with TRBJ2-5; perhaps TRBD2 as D (5 bases). Germline V gene data show CDR1 as LGHNA and CDR2 as YSLEER. Trimming stripped 0 bases from V and 5 bases from J, with 16 bases between. The CDR3 sequence is 16 residues long. The CDR3, as DNA: TGCGCCAGCAGCCAAGATCAGGTGGGGAGTACGGAGACCCAGTACTTC. Translated: CASSQDQVGSTETQYF.

The J gene is TRBJ2-7, the V gene TRBV28; TRBD2 matches 15 bases. The J segment lost 4 bases and the V segment lost 0 bases, leaving 10 bases of the junction unmatched. Germline CDR1 reads MDHEN; CDR2 reads SYDVKM. The CDR3 sequence is 19 residues long. The CDR3 nucleotides read TGTGCCAGCAGTTTATGGATCAGGACCGGGACTAGCGGGAGGTACGAGCAGTACTTC. This codes for CASSLWIRTGTSGRYEQYF.

About this clone itself: Germline is not matched at one junction end, which may reflect a read error. The chain has TRBV7-7 and TRBJ2-5, with 9 bases aligning to TRBD2. The length of the CDR3 is 15 residues. CDR1 is SSHAT, CDR2 FNYEAQ, per germline (reference sequence). This CDR3 is CASSLGVAGVETQYF. The CDR3 nucleotides are TGTGCTAGCAGCTTAGGGGTAGCGGGAGTAGAGACCCAGTACTTC.

The chain is built from TRBV10-3 and TRBJ1-2; 9 bases line up with TRBD1. Losses at the gene ends were 0 bases for V and 6 bases for J; bases not matched to a gene: 2. Germline V gene lookup returns CDR1 ENHRY and CDR2 SYGVKD. This CDR3 spans 14 amino acids. CDR3 sequence (DNA): TGTGCCATCAGTGAGTCGGGACAGGGTAATGGCTACACCTTC. This translates into CAISESGQGNGYTF.

The V and J genes are TRBV6-1 and TRBJ1-4; D might be TRBD1 (6 bases). Germline V gives CDR1 MNHNS, CDR2 SASEGT. V dropped 4 bases and J dropped 4 bases, with 19 bases sitting between them. There are 17 residues in the CDR3. The CDR3 region is CASSASPSGTSNEKLFF. The CDR3 DNA is TGTGCCAGCAGTGCTAGTCCCTCCGGGACAAGTAATGAAAAACTGTTTTTT.

The chain couples TRBV19 to TRBJ1-2, with TRBD1 matching over 8 bases. After removal of 5 bases from V and 2 bases from J, the junction contained 7 bases not matched to a gene. The CDR3 is 15 amino acids. Looked up from germline, CDR1 is LNHDA and CDR2 is SQIVND (reference sequence). In DNA form, the CDR3 reads TGTGCCAGTAGTCACATACAGGGGGGAAACTATGGCTACACCTTC. It specifies CASSHIQGGNYGYTF.